This T cell receptor beta chain was sequenced during a study of shared clonotypes between healthy human individuals. CD45RO-negative CD8 cells positively selected for CCR7 made up the naive population, which excluded terminally differentiated effector memory CD45RA+ cells. General study results and limits: A handful of donors held roughly 5% of naive CD4 clonotypes in common.

A remark on this clone: Its antigen is currently unknown.

CDR1 and CDR2 (germline): SGHTA, FQGNSA. The CDR3 contains 14 residues. V was pared by 5 bases and J by 6 bases, with 17 bases between. Some clones are missing from TCRdb's copy, which holds only in-frame ones; the method was immunoSEQ multiplex PCR. The top ten hold about 1.7% of the sample, which has some 2.1 million clones, 93% seen once. This sequence was found in a man aged 18-30 years in good health. Some clones in this sample may be carry-over from other donors' samples. The specimen sequenced was naive CD8+ T cells from PBMCs. V usage is TRBV7-2 and J usage is TRBJ2-7; D perhaps matches TRBD1 (6 bases). The CDR3 DNA reads TGTGCCAGCAGCCAAGTGGACAGTCAGCTCGAGCAGTACTTC. Its translation is CASSQVDSQLEQYF.